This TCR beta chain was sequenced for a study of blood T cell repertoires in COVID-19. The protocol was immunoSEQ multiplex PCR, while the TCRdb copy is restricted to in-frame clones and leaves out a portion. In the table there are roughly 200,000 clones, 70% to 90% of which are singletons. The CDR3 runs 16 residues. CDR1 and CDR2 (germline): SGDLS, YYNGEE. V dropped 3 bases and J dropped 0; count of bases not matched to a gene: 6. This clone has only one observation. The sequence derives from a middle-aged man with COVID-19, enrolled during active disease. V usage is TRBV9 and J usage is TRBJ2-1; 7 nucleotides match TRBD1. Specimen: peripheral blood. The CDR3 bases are TGTGCCAGCAGCGAGAAGACAGGGATCTCCTACAATGAGCAGTTCTTC. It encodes CASSEKTGISYNEQFF.